The 20 T cell receptor beta chains given below trace back to one sample, sequenced in a study of cytomegalovirus exposure and HLA in healthy donors. The PCR had 60 Vbeta and 13 Jbeta primers. Clones were sequenced by immunoSEQ multiplex PCR, and TCRdb holds only the in-frame ones, with some missing. The top ten hold roughly 8.7% of the sample, which has roughly 110,000 clones, about 70% seen once. The sequenced sample was PBMCs. All receptors come from a man aged 25 to 45 in good health and CMV-seropositive.

This chain uses TRBV2 with TRBJ2-7, with TRBD1 identical over 8 bases. Germline loops: CDR1 SNHLY, CDR2 FYNNEI. The J segment lost 11 bases and the V segment lost 5 bases, leaving 5 bases of the junction unmatched. CDR3 size: 11 residues. In DNA form, the CDR3 reads TGTGCCAGCAGTCCAGGGGGCTTGGAGTACTTC. As protein: CASSPGGLEYF.

This clone came up a few times. This rearrangement joins TRBV5-1 to TRBJ2-3, with D possibly matching TRBD1 (6 bases). There are 17 residues in the CDR3. The germline CDR1 and CDR2 sequences are SGHRS and YFSETQ. Between the trimmed V and J ends, which lost 2 bases and 2 bases, there was a span of 18 bases. The CDR3 protein is CASSLSTGRSSTDTQYF. The CDR3 DNA follows: TGCGCCAGCAGCTTATCTACAGGGAGAAGTTCCACAGATACGCAGTATTTT.

The chain is built from TRBV30 and TRBJ1-6; no clear D gene. Trimming removed 2 bases at V and 7 bases at J, with 12 bases between. The CDR3 totals 14 residues. The germline gives CDR1 GTSNPN, CDR2 SVGIG (reference sequence). CDR3 sequence (DNA): TGTGCCTGGAGTTTAGTAATTAGCAATTCACCCCTCCACTTT. It is translated as CAWSLVISNSPLHF.

This clone was seen a handful of times. The J gene is TRBJ2-7, the V gene TRBV9; 7 bases map to TRBD1. CDR1 is SGDLS and CDR2 is YYNGEE in the germline V gene. Trimming cost V 0 bases and J 2 bases; bases outside gene matches: 2. The CDR3 runs 14 residues. For the CDR3, the DNA is TGTGCCAGCAGCGTAGACCAGGGGGCCTACGAGCAGTACTTC. It specifies CASSVDQGAYEQYF.

This clone was seen a few times. This chain links TRBV30 with TRBJ2-3, with TRBD2 identical over 9 bases. The ends lost 1 base at V and 1 base at J; junction bases unmatched: 6. Germline V gene sequence: CDR1 GTSNPN, CDR2 SVGIG (reference sequence). The CDR3 is 16 residues long. The CDR3 nucleotides read TGTGCCTGGAGTGCACCTAGCGGGGTAGGCACAGATACGCAGTATTTT. Its translation: CAWSAPSGVGTDTQYF.

The table lists this clone with a few counts. This rearrangement joins TRBV11-3 to TRBJ2-3; D call uncertain. The CDR3 sequence is 15 residues long. The V gene lost 1 base and the J gene lost 0 bases, with 8 bases spanning the gap. Germline V gene data show CDR1 as SGHNT and CDR2 as YENEEA. The CDR3 DNA reads as TGTGCCAGCAGCTTAGCCTCCTTTAGCACAGATACGCAGTATTTT. It specifies CASSLASFSTDTQYF.

Only one count was recorded for this clone. V and J are TRBV2 and TRBJ2-1; TRBD2 matches at 10 bases. Germline values: CDR1 SNHLY, CDR2 FYNNEI. The CDR3 sequence is 14 residues long. V trimming: 6 bases; J trimming: 8 bases; junction bases outside the gene matches: 7. CDR3 sequence: CASRGSGGWHEQFF. The CDR3 DNA reads TGTGCCAGCAGGGGTAGCGGGGGGTGGCATGAGCAGTTCTTC.

This sequence joins TRBV27 and TRBJ1-5, with 11 bases matching TRBD1. This CDR3 has 17 amino acids. Trimming took 7 bases from V and 0 from J; bases not matched to a gene: 8. Germline loops: CDR1 MNHEY, CDR2 SMNVEV (reference sequence). CDR3 in amino acids: CASTTTGTGGSNQPQHF. The CDR3 coding sequence is TGTGCCAGCACCACCACCGGGACAGGGGGTAGCAATCAGCCCCAGCATTTT.

This sequence joins TRBV11-3 and TRBJ1-4; no definite D call. CDR1 is SGHNT and CDR2 is YENEEA in the germline V gene. This CDR3 comprises 12 residues. The ends were cut back, 1 base at V and 8 bases at J, with 5 bases in the middle. The CDR3 spells CASSLGQEKLFF. Written as DNA, the CDR3 is TGTGCCAGCAGCTTAGGTCAAGAAAAACTGTTTTTT.

This chain links TRBV5-1 with TRBJ1-2; 8 nucleotides line up with TRBD1. Germline V gene data show CDR1 as SGHRS and CDR2 as YFSETQ. V dropped 0 bases and J dropped 3; count of bases not matched to a gene: 4. The CDR3 has 15 amino acids. The chain's CDR3 is CASSLGVDRDYGYTF. The CDR3 coding sequence is TGCGCCAGCAGCTTGGGGGTGGACAGGGACTATGGCTACACCTTC.

This clone was recorded a few times. The sample has other DNA sequences that encode this CDR3 too. The V call is TRBV7-3, the J call TRBJ2-1; 11 bases line up with TRBD2. Germline loops: CDR1 SGHTA, CDR2 FQGTGA. CDR3 length: 15 amino acids. Trimming at V came to 1 base and at J to 7 bases, leaving 3 bases not matched to a gene. CDR3 DNA: TGTGCCAGCAGCTTAATACTAGCGGGAGTTAATGAGCAGTTCTTC. Encoded protein: CASSLILAGVNEQFF.

V usage is TRBV11-2 and J usage is TRBJ2-3; 7 nucleotides align to TRBD2. V trimming: 1 base; J trimming: 2 bases; junction bases outside the gene matches: 15. CDR1 and CDR2 (germline): SGHAT, FQNNGV. This CDR3 contains 19 residues. DNA for the CDR3: TGTGCCAGCAGCTTAGGGGGGACTCCACTAGCGCTTTTCACAGATACGCAGTATTTT. It encodes CASSLGGTPLALFTDTQYF.

V is TRBV5-5 and J is TRBJ2-5; 9 bases line up with TRBD2. The J segment lost 5 bases and the V segment lost 5 bases, leaving 10 bases of the junction unmatched. The CDR3 sequence is 15 residues long. CDR1 is SGHKS and CDR2 is YYEKEE in the germline V gene (reference sequence). CDR3 DNA sequence: TGTGCCAGCAGTCCGCCCAGCGGGGGGACGGAGACCCAGTACTTC. Amino acid sequence: CASSPPSGGTETQYF. Using reference TRBV5-5 and TRBJ2-5 for the parts outside the CDR3, the full variable domain is DAGVTQSPTHLIKTRGQQVTLRCSPISGHKSVSWYQQVLGQGPQFIFQYYEKEERGRGNFPDRFSARQFPNYSSELNVNALLLGDSALYLCASSPPSGGTETQYFGPGTRLLVL.

The chain carries TRBV19 and TRBJ2-1; possible D gene TRBD2, 7 bases. The V gene lost 3 bases and the J gene lost 4 bases, with 16 bases spanning the gap. The germline gives CDR1 LNHDA, CDR2 SQIVND (reference sequence). The CDR3 covers 16 residues. The CDR3 protein is CASSMRGGARYNEQFF. The DNA for the CDR3 is TGTGCCAGTAGTATGAGAGGGGGGGCCCGATACAATGAGCAGTTCTTC.

This clone was counted between two and nine times. The CDR3 region is CASSLKRDQSTDTQYF. In DNA, the CDR3 is TGTGCCAGCAGCCTTAAGCGGGACCAAAGCACAGATACGCAGTATTTT. V usage is TRBV7-9 and J usage is TRBJ2-3; TRBD2 matches at 7 bases. The CDR3 is made up of 16 amino acids. The germline CDR1 and CDR2 sequences are SEHNR and FQNEAQ (reference sequence). V lost 5 bases, J lost 0 bases, and 8 bases stayed unmatched.

This rearrangement joins TRBV19 to TRBJ1-4; 10 bases line up with TRBD1. CDR1 and CDR2 (germline): LNHDA, SQIVND (reference sequence). The CDR3 spans 21 residues. With 0 bases clipped from V and 5 bases from J, the junction kept 18 bases outside the gene matches. CDR3 sequence reads: CASSIDRWGDRGRGVNEKLFF. The CDR3, as DNA: TGTGCCAGTAGTATAGATAGATGGGGGGACAGGGGAAGGGGCGTCAATGAAAAACTGTTTTTT.

The V and J genes are TRBV19 and TRBJ2-2; TRBD2 is a possible D gene (5 bases). The length of the CDR3 is 13 residues. V was shortened by 6 bases and J by 8 bases, with 13 bases between the two germline ends. CDR1 and CDR2 from the germline V gene are LNHDA and SQIVND (reference sequence). Written as DNA, the CDR3 is TGTGCCAGTAGGTTCCTAGCAAGGGGGGAGCTGTTTTTT. Its translation is CASRFLARGELFF.

This sequence joins TRBV2 and TRBJ2-7; 7 bases fit TRBD1. Germline assignment: CDR1 SNHLY and CDR2 FYNNEI. The CDR3 is 12 residues long. The trim removed 5 bases at V and 11 bases at J, leaving 9 bases unmatched. The CDR3 DNA reads TGTGCCAGCAGTACCCCTCCGACAGGGAAGTACGTC. Protein: CASSTPPTGKYV.

The chain combines TRBV7-8 with TRBJ1-5; 9 bases agree with TRBD1. Germline CDR1 is SGHVS and CDR2 is FQNEAQ. After removal of 2 bases from V and 1 base from J, the junction contained 12 bases not matched to a gene. The CDR3 is 19 amino acids. For the CDR3, the DNA is TGTGCCAGCAGCTTACCTAAGGGACAGGGAACTGGAAGCAATCAGCCCCAGCATTTT. It encodes CASSLPKGQGTGSNQPQHF.

V gene TRBV15 combines with J gene TRBJ1-4, with 9 bases matching TRBD1. Looked up from germline, CDR1 is LNHNV and CDR2 is YYDKDF (reference sequence). The CDR3 is 16 amino acids. Trimming removed 1 base from V and 5 bases from J; junction bases left unmatched: 5. This chain's CDR3 is CATSRGSGTGNEKLFF. DNA for the CDR3: TGTGCCACCAGCAGAGGGTCCGGGACAGGGAATGAAAAACTGTTTTTT.